The next 32 T cell receptor beta chains were all read from a single sample in a study of blood T cell repertoires in COVID-19. Profiling relied on immunoSEQ multiplex PCR, and the TCRdb table lists in-frame clones only, not all of them. The sample contains 55,000 to 65,000 clones, more than 70% of which appear only once. Sequencing input: peripheral blood. The origin of the receptors is a man aged 55 to 70 with active or convalescent COVID-19.

The genes are TRBV27 and TRBJ2-5; the match to TRBD2 covers 13 bases. The germline V gene encodes CDR1 MNHEY and CDR2 SMNVEV (reference sequence). Germline trimming cut 4 bases from V and 1 base from J; bases unmatched to any gene: 6. The CDR3 contains 17 residues. The CDR3 is CASSSWTSGSSQETQYF. CDR3 sequence (DNA): TGTGCCAGCAGTTCGTGGACTAGCGGGAGTTCCCAAGAGACCCAGTACTTC.

The J gene is TRBJ1-2, the V gene TRBV28; D may be TRBD1 (5 bases). With 3 bases removed from V and 2 bases from J, the gap between germline ends came to 13 bases. This CDR3 is built from 15 residues. Germline V gene data show CDR1 as MDHEN and CDR2 as SYDVKM. CDR3 sequence (DNA): TGTGCCAGCAGTTTGCTCGGGGGGTTGAACTATGGCTACACCTTC. This sequence encodes CASSLLGGLNYGYTF.

The chain combines TRBV7-9 with TRBJ1-3, with TRBD1 identical over 7 bases. The CDR3 sequence is 17 residues long. The trim removed 4 bases at V and 3 bases at J, leaving 12 bases unmatched. Germline V lookup: CDR1 SEHNR, CDR2 FQNEAQ (reference sequence). This CDR3 is CASSSGVEGAVGNTIYF. CDR3 in DNA: TGTGCCAGCAGCTCAGGGGTGGAGGGGGCAGTTGGAAACACCATATATTTT.

Comment on this clone: This same CDR3 is encoded by further DNA sequences in the sample. This chain joins TRBV18 and TRBJ1-5, with 8 positions matching TRBD1. The length of the CDR3 is 15 residues. V lost 3 bases and J lost 2; bases outside the gene matches: 3. The germline gives CDR1 KGHSH, CDR2 LQKENI. The CDR3 coding sequence is TGTGCCAGCTCACCCGACAGGGGAGGCAATCAGCCCCAGCATTTT. It specifies CASSPDRGGNQPQHF. Drawing the rest from reference TRBV18 and TRBJ1-5, the complete variable domain is NAGVMQNPRHLVRRRGQEARLRCSPMKGHSHVYWYRQLPEEGLKFMVYLQKENIIDESGMPKERFSAEFPKEGPSILRIQQVVRGDSAAYFCASSPDRGGNQPQHFGDGTRLSIL.

The gene calls are TRBV12-3 or TRBV12-4 and TRBJ1-2; D unresolved. The CDR3 consists of 13 residues. V dropped 4 bases and J dropped 2 bases, with 8 bases sitting between them. The CDR3 sequence: CASSSQQNYGYTF. CDR3 DNA sequence: TGTGCCAGCAGTTCTCAACAGAACTATGGCTACACCTTC.

This rearrangement joins TRBV5-1 to TRBJ1-6; 8 nucleotides agree with TRBD1. Germline CDR1 reads SGHRS; CDR2 reads YFSETQ. The ends lost 6 bases at V and 10 bases at J; junction bases unmatched: 21. The CDR3 length is 18 residues. The CDR3 region is CASNLTELQGVSKSPLHF. In nucleotides, the CDR3 is TGCGCCAGCAACCTTACCGAACTACAGGGGGTCTCAAAATCACCCCTCCACTTT.

The chain is built from TRBV4-2 and TRBJ1-4; the match to TRBD1 covers 7 bases. V gave up 4 bases and J gave up 8 bases; unmatched junction bases: 10. The CDR3 is 15 residues long. CDR1 LGHNA and CDR2 YNFKEQ come from the germline V gene. The CDR3 protein is CASSPGTEVMEKLFF. CDR3 in DNA: TGTGCCAGCAGCCCGGGGACAGAGGTTATGGAAAAACTGTTTTTT.

This sequence joins TRBV7-9 and TRBJ1-4; TRBD1 might be the D (5 bases). The length of the CDR3 is 14 residues. Trimming removed 1 base from V and 11 bases from J, with 14 bases in between. Germline V gene sequence: CDR1 SEHNR, CDR2 FQNEAQ (reference sequence). CDR3 in DNA: TGTGCCAGCAGCTTAGATGCAGGGATGGGGAAACTGTTTTTT. It translates to CASSLDAGMGKLFF. Full variable domain (missing parts from reference TRBV7-9 and TRBJ1-4): DTGVSQNPRHKITKRGQNVTFRCDPISEHNRLYWYRQTLGQGPEFLTYFQNEAQLEKSRLLSDRFSAERPKGSFSTLEIQRTEQGDSAMYLCASSLDAGMGKLFFGSGTQLSVL.

This clone appeared once. The chain links TRBV14 to TRBJ2-3, with 14 bases fitting TRBD2. This CDR3 has 17 residues. J gave up 5 bases and V 4 bases, and 8 bases lay outside the gene matches. Germline loops: CDR1 SGHDN, CDR2 FVKESK. The CDR3 loop is CASSPGGLAGGGDTQYF. The DNA of the CDR3 is TGTGCCAGCAGCCCCGGTGGACTAGCGGGAGGAGGAGATACGCAGTATTTT.

This clone came up once. The genes are TRBV6-5 and TRBJ1-1; D is uncertain. Germline CDR1 MNHEY, CDR2 SVGAGI. The CDR3 extends over 11 amino acids. The ends were cut back, 5 bases at V and 8 bases at J, with 9 bases in the middle. CDR3 DNA: TGTGCCAGCAGTCGTTATCAGGAAGCTTTCTTT. Its translation: CASSRYQEAFF.

This chain links TRBV2 with TRBJ2-1, with a tentative D call TRBD1 (6 bases). CDR3 length: 13 residues. With 6 bases removed from V and 4 bases from J, the gap between germline ends came to 10 bases. From germline, CDR1 is SNHLY and CDR2 FYNNEI. In nucleotides, the CDR3 is TGTGCCAGCAGAAGTACAGGGTACAATGAGCAGTTCTTC. The encoded protein is CASRSTGYNEQFF. Complete variable domain (other parts from reference TRBV2 and TRBJ2-1): EPEVTQTPSHQVTQMGQEVILRCVPISNHLYFYWYRQILGQKVEFLVSFYNNEISEKSEIFDDQFSVERPDGSNFTLKIRSTKLEDSAMYFCASRSTGYNEQFFGPGTRLTVL.

V is TRBV2 and J is TRBJ1-4, with D possibly matching TRBD1 (6 bases). Germline lookup yields CDR1 SNHLY and CDR2 FYNNEI. CDR3 size: 16 residues. Trimming stripped 4 bases from V and 3 bases from J, with 15 bases between. The CDR3 coding sequence is TGTGCCAGCAGTGGCGGCAGGGGAGCGGCTAATGAAAAACTGTTTTTT. Translating gives CASSGGRGAANEKLFF.

The gene calls are TRBV6-5 and TRBJ1-5; the D gene is possibly TRBD1 (6 bases). Trimming took 6 bases from V and 1 from J, leaving 13 bases between them. This CDR3 comprises 15 residues. Per germline, CDR1 MNHEY and CDR2 SVGAGI. CDR3 coding DNA: TGTGCCAGCAGCCCCAGACAGGACAGCAATCAGCCCCAGCATTTT. It encodes CASSPRQDSNQPQHF.

The chain recombines TRBV12-3 or TRBV12-4 with TRBJ2-1; D unresolved. The CDR3 has 13 amino acids. Trimming pared 1 base from V and 6 bases from J, leaving 7 bases between. CDR3 bases: TGTGCCAGCAGTTTAGTCCTAGTCAATGAGCAGTTCTTC. Amino acid sequence: CASSLVLVNEQFF.

This clone appeared a single time. The rearrangement joins TRBV2 to TRBJ2-2, with D tentatively TRBD1 (6 bases). CDR1 is SNHLY and CDR2 is FYNNEI in the germline V gene. V lost 7 bases and J 0 bases, leaving 9 bases between the germline ends. The CDR3 totals 14 residues. The DNA for the CDR3 is TGTGCCAGCAAAGGACAGACGAACACCGGGGAGCTGTTTTTT. Translated: CASKGQTNTGELFF.

The V call is TRBV6-6, the J call TRBJ1-5; 8 positions match TRBD1. Germline CDR1 reads MNHNY; CDR2 reads SVGAGI (reference sequence). With 5 bases clipped from V and 7 bases from J, the junction kept 7 bases outside the gene matches. This CDR3 comprises 14 residues. CDR3 protein: CASSDRGGWQPQHF. In DNA form, the CDR3 reads TGTGCCAGCAGTGACAGGGGTGGTTGGCAGCCCCAGCATTTT.

The rearrangement joins TRBV28 to TRBJ1-5; tentative D call: TRBD1 (5 bases). The germline gives CDR1 MDHEN, CDR2 SYDVKM. CDR3 length: 19 residues. With 4 bases removed from V and 2 bases from J, the gap between germline ends came to 24 bases. In nucleotides, the CDR3 is TGTGCCAGCAGTTCACCCCCACGGGACTTTAACGGGGGCAATCAGCCCCAGCATTTT. It is translated as CASSSPPRDFNGGNQPQHF.

J is TRBJ1-1 and V is TRBV4-2; D uncertain. Trimming took 1 base from V and 1 from J, leaving 16 bases between them. The CDR3 covers 17 residues. Looked up from germline, CDR1 is LGHNA and CDR2 is YNFKEQ. The DNA for the CDR3 is TGTGCCAGCAGCCAAGGACTATCTCCCCGCCAGAACACTGAAGCTTTCTTT. Its translation is CASSQGLSPRQNTEAFF.

The chain's CDR3 is CASSSPGDGTEAFF. The CDR3 DNA reads as TGTGCCAGCAGTTCACCAGGGGATGGCACTGAAGCTTTCTTT. The chain recombines TRBV6-5 with TRBJ1-1; D perhaps matches TRBD1 (6 bases). CDR1 is MNHEY and CDR2 is SVGAGI in the germline V gene. The CDR3 is 14 residues long. V was pared by 4 bases and J by 4 bases, with 13 bases between.

The CDR3 spells CASTGTRDLYEQYF. The CDR3 DNA reads as TGTGCCAGCACGGGCACCCGGGATCTATACGAGCAGTACTTC. The chain uses TRBV6-5 and TRBJ2-7, with D perhaps matching TRBD2 (5 bases). Germline V gene lookup returns CDR1 MNHEY and CDR2 SVGAGI. The CDR3 has 14 amino acids. Trimming left V 7 bases short and J 4 bases short, with 17 bases between.

This clone has just one count. CDR3 DNA: TGTGCCAGCAGTTTACGGGGTACCTACGAGCAGTACTTC. Its protein product is CASSLRGTYEQYF. The chain couples TRBV12-3 or TRBV12-4 to TRBJ2-7; a weak D match, TRBD2 (5 bases). The V gene lost 2 bases and the J gene lost 2 bases, with 7 bases spanning the gap. The CDR3 sequence is 13 residues long.

The rearrangement joins TRBV4-3 to TRBJ2-7; D might be TRBD1 (6 bases). CDR1 and CDR2 (germline): LGHNA, YSLEER. V was pared by 1 base and J by 1 base, with 14 bases between. The CDR3 has 16 residues. The CDR3 region has the DNA TGCGCCAGCAGCCAAGCGGCGGCAGGGGATTCCTACGAGCAGTACTTC. Amino acids: CASSQAAAGDSYEQYF.

A remark on this clone: The CDR3 ends on some other residue instead of the conserved phenylalanine or tryptophan, so this is likely a read error. No DNA is shown, since the ends of the CDR3 on it are uncertain; the CDR3 is the one TCRdb lists. This sequence joins TRBV28 and TRBJ1-2; TRBD1 is taken as the D call from the table, unchecked against the DNA. The CDR3 extends over 12 residues, inclusive of both ends. Germline V CDR1 and CDR2: MDHEN, SYDVKM. CDR3 protein: CASSLRDSEGTL.

The V gene is TRBV7-2, the J gene TRBJ1-5; D remains ambiguous. V was pared by 5 bases and J by 3 bases, with 8 bases between. This CDR3 has 13 residues. CDR1 and CDR2 (germline): SGHTA, FQGNSA. The CDR3 loop reads CASSPRINQPQHF. Written as DNA, the CDR3 is TGTGCCAGCAGCCCGAGGATCAATCAGCCCCAGCATTTT.

V and J are TRBV5-1 and TRBJ2-7; 8 bases are a match to TRBD2. The germline gives CDR1 SGHRS, CDR2 YFSETQ. The CDR3 has 16 amino acids. Trimming at V came to 0 bases and at J to 0 bases, leaving 5 bases not matched to a gene. CDR3 coding DNA: TGCGCCAGCAGCTTGGAGATAGCGGGGAGCTCCTACGAGCAGTACTTC. This sequence encodes CASSLEIAGSSYEQYF.

This chain joins TRBV29-1 and TRBJ1-4; D may be TRBD1 (6 bases). This CDR3 has 13 residues. The V gene lost 3 bases and the J gene lost 8 bases, with 13 bases spanning the gap. The germline CDR1 and CDR2 sequences are SQVTM and ANQGSEA. As DNA, the CDR3 is TGCAGCGTTGATGGGGGCGGGTTGGAAAAACTGTTTTTT. Translating it yields CSVDGGGLEKLFF.

The rearrangement links TRBV5-1 to TRBJ2-7; TRBD1 matches 7 bases. Unmatched junction bases numbered 17, after V lost 4 bases and J lost 4 bases. Germline V lookup: CDR1 SGHRS, CDR2 YFSETQ. CDR3 length: 17 amino acids. CDR3 bases: TGCGCCAGCAGCCCGGACAAAGACGGGACAGCGGAATACGAGCAGTACTTC. It is translated as CASSPDKDGTAEYEQYF. The full variable domain, completed using reference TRBV5-1 and TRBJ2-7, is KAGVTQTPRYLIKTRGQQVTLSCSPISGHRSVSWYQQTPGQGLQFLFEYFSETQRNKGNFPGRFSGRQFSNSRSEMNVSTLELGDSALYLCASSPDKDGTAEYEQYFGPGTRLTVT.

CDR3 in DNA: TGCGCCAGCAGCCAAGGTGGGAGGGTCACTGAAGCTTTCTTT. It codes for CASSQGGRVTEAFF. This rearrangement joins TRBV4-1 to TRBJ1-1; D uncertain. Germline-derived CDR1 and CDR2 are MGHRA and YSYEKL. Trimming shortened V by 1 base and J by 4 bases, and 10 bases separated the two germline ends. The CDR3 runs to 14 residues.

CDR3: CASSPDRGEKLFF. CDR3 nucleotide sequence: TGTGCCAGCAGCCCGGACAGGGGAGAAAAACTGTTTTTT. This rearrangement joins TRBV7-2 to TRBJ1-4, with 9 bases identical to TRBD1. V dropped 5 bases and J dropped 8; count of bases not matched to a gene: 3. The CDR3 contains 13 residues. Germline V gene data show CDR1 as SGHTA and CDR2 as FQGNSA.

This clone turned up a few times. The chain recombines TRBV5-8 with TRBJ2-7, with TRBD1 as a possible D gene (6 bases). Per germline, CDR1 SGHTS and CDR2 YDEGEE. The length of the CDR3 is 16 residues. Trimming removed 4 bases at V and 0 bases at J, with 17 bases between. The CDR3 DNA reads TGTGCCAGCAGCCAACCCGGGACAACCAACTCCTACGAGCAGTACTTC. This translates into CASSQPGTTNSYEQYF.

The chain carries TRBV11-2 and TRBJ2-1; 7 nucleotides align to TRBD1. Germline V gives CDR1 SGHAT, CDR2 FQNNGV. The CDR3 is 16 amino acids. With 5 bases clipped from V and 6 bases from J, the junction kept 13 bases outside the gene matches. In DNA form, the CDR3 reads TGTGCCAGCAGCCCGGCCGACAGGGTTGCCCTCAATGAGCAGTTCTTC. Protein: CASSPADRVALNEQFF.

This chain uses TRBV6-5 with TRBJ1-2; D might be TRBD1 (6 bases). V lost 4 bases, J lost 3 bases, and 15 bases lay in between. This CDR3 region has 15 residues. Germline-derived CDR1 and CDR2 are MNHEY and SVGAGI. The CDR3: CASSSRQARHYGYTF. DNA of the CDR3: TGTGCCAGCAGTTCTAGACAGGCCAGGCACTATGGCTACACCTTC.